These 32 T cell receptor beta chains share one sample of origin, sequenced in a study of Graves' ophthalmopathy and Graves' hyperthyroidism. Investigators amplified TCR beta CDR3 regions from RNA transcripts. RT-PCR in the first round used HTBI primers; a second-round multiplex PCR followed. MiXCR, run by TCRdb on the multiplex PCR reads, gives a single entry per CDR3 protein. The table shows 600,000 to 700,000 distinct CDR3 sequences, with about two fifths occurring only once. The specimen sequenced was peripheral blood. Receptors were obtained from an adult man with Graves' ophthalmopathy.

This clonotype showed up many times. This chain joins TRBV29-1 and TRBJ2-5; the D is unclear. This CDR3 contains 10 residues. Germline CDR1 is SQVTM and CDR2 is ANQGSEA. Trimming left V 6 bases short and J 5 bases short, with 7 bases between. The CDR3 sequence is CSVHLETQYF. CDR3 coding DNA: TGCAGCGTGCACCTGGAGACCCAGTACTTC.

The J gene is TRBJ1-1, the V gene TRBV20-1; D is undetermined. V lost 3 bases and J lost 3, with 8 bases in between. CDR1 and CDR2 from the germline V gene are DFQATT and SNEGSKA (reference sequence). The CDR3 contains 12 residues. The CDR3 protein is CSASRWDTEAFF. DNA of the CDR3: TGCAGTGCTAGTAGGTGGGACACTGAAGCTTTCTTT.

The chain joins TRBV5-1 to TRBJ1-5; TRBD1 is a possible D gene (6 bases). This CDR3 is 14 amino acids long. V was cut by 0 bases and J by 14 bases, with 18 bases left in between. Germline values: CDR1 SGHRS, CDR2 YFSETQ. DNA for the CDR3: TGCGCCAGCAGCTTGGAACCGGGGGCGGCCTACGAGCATTTT. Translation gives CASSLEPGAAYEHF.

This rearrangement joins TRBV11-1 to TRBJ2-3, with D unresolved. The CDR3 length is 16 residues. Germline V CDR1 and CDR2: SGHAT, FQDESV (reference sequence). Trimming pared 1 base from V and 2 bases from J, leaving 13 bases between. The CDR3 is CASSLGTDPHTDTQYF. CDR3 in DNA: TGTGCCAGCAGCTTAGGGACGGACCCCCACACAGATACGCAGTATTTT. Drawing the rest from reference TRBV11-1 and TRBJ2-3, the complete variable domain is EAEVAQSPRYKITEKSQAVAFWCDPISGHATLYWYRQILGQGPELLVQFQDESVVDDSQLPKDRFSAERLKGVDSTLKIQPAELGDSAMYLCASSLGTDPHTDTQYFGPGTRLTVL.

The CDR3 nucleotides read TGTGCCAGCACCCCACCGGGGGTGAGGGTGTACACTGAAGCTTTCTTT. Amino acid sequence: CASTPPGVRVYTEAFF. V gene TRBV7-3 combines with J gene TRBJ1-1; perhaps TRBD1 as D (5 bases). This CDR3 has 16 residues. Trimming took off 7 bases at V and 3 bases at J, with 21 bases between the two ends. Germline V gene sequence: CDR1 SGHTA, CDR2 FQGTGA.

The gene calls are TRBV15 and TRBJ1-4; the D gene is possibly TRBD1 (6 bases). Per the germline V gene, CDR1 is LNHNV and CDR2 is YYDKDF (reference sequence). Between the trimmed V and J ends, which lost 4 bases and 3 bases, there was a span of 15 bases. This CDR3 is built from 16 residues. The CDR3 reads CATSTPTGLPNEKLFF. DNA of the CDR3: TGTGCCACCAGCACCCCCACAGGGCTACCTAATGAAAAACTGTTTTTT.

This clonotype came up once. No conserved phenylalanine or tryptophan is present at the end of the CDR3, so a read error is the likely explanation. Because the CDR3's place on the DNA is in doubt, the DNA is left out and the CDR3 is given as listed by TCRdb. The chain carries TRBV24-1 and TRBJ2-5; the DNA was not used to check the table's D call, TRBD2. The germline V gene has CDR1 KGHDR and CDR2 SFDVKD. The CDR3 is 9 amino acids long, termini counted. The CDR3 loop is CATSDPGTS.

This clonotype appeared many times. The chain links TRBV12-3 or TRBV12-4 to TRBJ2-5, with D unclear. Trimming pared 4 bases from V and 5 bases from J, leaving 8 bases between. The CDR3 contains 12 residues. The CDR3, as DNA: TGTGCCAGCAGTTATGTTAGCGAGACCCAGTACTTC. This translates into CASSYVSETQYF.

The V gene is TRBV29-1, the J gene TRBJ2-5; 9 nucleotides line up with TRBD2. The end of the DNA fits TRBJ2-1 better, so the J call may be wrong. The CDR3 runs to 13 residues. CDR1 is SQVTM, CDR2 ANQGSEA, per germline. The CDR3 DNA reads TGCAGCGTTGAGCGGGAGGGTGGCAATGAGCAGTTCTTC. Translation: CSVEREGGNEQFF.

This sequence joins TRBV10-3 and TRBJ2-3; D is possibly TRBD2 (5 bases). This CDR3 spans 14 amino acids. V lost 2 bases to trimming and J lost 0 bases, with 6 bases between them. CDR1 and CDR2 (germline): ENHRY, SYGVKD. CDR3 in amino acids: CAISERGSTDTQYF. DNA for the CDR3: TGTGCCATCAGTGAGCGGGGAAGCACAGATACGCAGTATTTT.

The chain carries TRBV2 and TRBJ2-5; 8 bases align to TRBD2. V lost 6 bases and J lost 4; bases outside the gene matches: 13. Germline V gene sequence: CDR1 SNHLY, CDR2 FYNNEI. The CDR3 has 16 amino acids. CDR3 loop: CASSGLAGGPGETQYF. The DNA for the CDR3 is TGTGCCAGCAGCGGACTAGCCGGGGGCCCCGGAGAGACCCAGTACTTC.

This clonotype showed up many times. J is TRBJ1-5 and V is TRBV20-1; no clear D. Trimming removed 0 bases from V and 0 bases from J, with 6 bases in between. The CDR3 sequence is 14 residues long. Germline-derived CDR1 and CDR2 are DFQATT and SNEGSKA (reference sequence). The CDR3 spells CSAREPNSNQPQHF. The CDR3 DNA reads as TGCAGTGCTAGAGAACCAAATAGCAATCAGCCCCAGCATTTT.

Of note for this clonotype: A read error may explain this, as a much larger clone is one base away. The CDR3 loop reads CASSGGAGTYEQYF. CDR3 in DNA: TGTGCCAGCAGCGGAGGGGCAGGGACCTACGAGCAGTACTTC. The genes are TRBV11-2 and TRBJ2-7; tentatively, D is TRBD2 (6 bases). CDR1 is SGHAT, CDR2 FQNNGV, per germline. The CDR3 consists of 14 residues. The V end was cut by 5 bases, the J end by 2 bases, with 13 bases between. The whole variable domain, filled in from reference TRBV11-2 and TRBJ2-7, reads EAGVAQSPRYKIIEKRQSVAFWCNPISGHATLYWYQQILGQGPKLLIQFQNNGVVDDSQLPKDRFSAERLKGVDSTLKIQPAKLEDSAVYLCASSGGAGTYEQYFGPGTRLTVT.

Regarding this clonotype: One base away lies a much larger clone, so this may be a sequencing read error. Likely a read error: the CDR3 ends without its conserved phenylalanine or tryptophan. The gene calls are TRBV5-1 and TRBJ1-1; D uncertain. CDR1 and CDR2 from the germline V gene are SGHRS and YFSETQ. The CDR3 is 13 amino acids. Trimming left V 0 bases short and J 1 base short, with 4 bases between. The CDR3, as DNA: TGCGCCAGCAGCTTGGCGTCGAACACTGAAGCTTTCCTT. Its protein product is CASSLASNTEAFL.

This clonotype was found many times. CDR3 sequence: CASTSGTYEQYF. The CDR3 bases are TGTGCCAGCACTAGCGGAACCTACGAGCAGTACTTC. The chain carries TRBV12-3 or TRBV12-4 and TRBJ2-7; 7 positions match TRBD2. V trimming: 7 bases; J trimming: 2 bases; junction bases outside the gene matches: 2. This CDR3 is built from 12 residues.

V and J are TRBV7-9 and TRBJ2-7; TRBD1 might be the D (5 bases). Germline loops: CDR1 SEHNR, CDR2 FQNEAQ (reference sequence). The CDR3 length is 11 residues. Trimming took off 3 bases at V and 9 bases at J, with 9 bases between the two ends. The CDR3 loop reads CASSFQGRQYF. The CDR3 DNA follows: TGTGCCAGCAGCTTCCAGGGAAGGCAGTACTTC.

This clonotype showed up many times. The V gene is TRBV2, the J gene TRBJ2-5, with 9 bases fitting TRBD2. This CDR3 spans 14 amino acids. The trim removed 6 bases at V and 4 bases at J, leaving 6 bases unmatched. CDR1 and CDR2 from the germline V gene are SNHLY and FYNNEI. As DNA, the CDR3 is TGTGCCAGCAGGAATATAGCGGGGGCAGAGACCCAGTACTTC. This translates into CASRNIAGAETQYF.

This clonotype was found many times. The rearrangement links TRBV12-3 or TRBV12-4 to TRBJ2-7; maybe TRBD1 (5 bases). This CDR3 comprises 14 residues. V was cut by 3 bases and J by 2 bases, with 11 bases left in between. CDR3 nucleotide sequence: TGTGCCAGCAGTTTCGATGACAGCACCTACGAGCAGTACTTC. Its translation: CASSFDDSTYEQYF.

The rearrangement joins TRBV24-1 to TRBJ2-5; 7 nucleotides match TRBD1. V was clipped by 4 bases and J by 1 base; unmatched bases: 8. The germline V gene has CDR1 KGHDR and CDR2 SFDVKD. CDR3 length: 16 amino acids. The CDR3 DNA is TGTGCCACCAGTGACCACAGGGGCGTCACCCAAGAGACCCAGTACTTC. It translates to CATSDHRGVTQETQYF.

This clonotype appeared a few times. The chain carries TRBV19 and TRBJ1-5; no clear D. Trimming cost V 11 bases and J 3 bases, with 17 bases left between them. Germline CDR1 and CDR2: LNHDA and SQIVND (reference sequence). The CDR3 is made up of 14 amino acids. This CDR3 reads CAWSPDGPNQPQHF. The CDR3, as DNA: TGTGCCTGGAGCCCGGACGGACCCAATCAGCCCCAGCATTTT.

Regarding this clonotype: An end of the junction does not agree with germline; a read error may underlie this. The chain links TRBV5-1 to TRBJ2-5; 10 nucleotides match TRBD2. The CDR3 covers 17 residues. CDR1 is SGHRS and CDR2 is YFSETQ in the germline V gene. The CDR3 bases are TGCGCCAGCAGCGACCCTTTACTAGCGGGGCACCAAGAGACCCAGCACTTC. Translated: CASSDPLLAGHQETQHF.

For this clonotype: A much larger clone differs by one base, so this may be a read error. Likely a read error: the CDR3 ends without its conserved phenylalanine or tryptophan. V gene TRBV20-1 combines with J gene TRBJ1-6; D possibly corresponds to TRBD1 (5 bases). CDR1 is DFQATT and CDR2 is SNEGSKA in the germline V gene (reference sequence). This CDR3 is 15 amino acids long. Trimming stripped 1 base from V and 8 bases from J, with 15 bases between. The CDR3 spells CSARVRGPGDSPLHS. The CDR3 DNA reads as TGCAGTGCTAGAGTTCGGGGTCCGGGGGATTCACCCCTCCACTCT.

This clonotype was detected ten times or more. The J gene is TRBJ2-5, the V gene TRBV7-6; D is unresolved. The germline V gene encodes CDR1 SGHVS and CDR2 FNYEAQ. The CDR3 length is 13 residues. Trimming took 4 bases from V and 4 from J, leaving 10 bases between them. DNA for the CDR3: TGTGCCAGCAGCTCTCTAGGAGCAGAGACCCAGTACTTC. Translated: CASSSLGAETQYF.

The chain recombines TRBV27 with TRBJ1-1, with TRBD1 as a possible D gene (5 bases). The CDR3 totals 13 residues. V gave up 6 bases and J gave up 1 base, with 9 bases separating them. In germline, CDR1 is MNHEY, CDR2 SMNVEV (reference sequence). CDR3 sequence: CASRMGQNTEAFF. In DNA, the CDR3 is TGTGCCAGCAGGATGGGGCAGAACACTGAAGCTTTCTTT.

A note on this clonotype: Likely a read error: the CDR3 ends without its conserved phenylalanine or tryptophan. This chain connects TRBV7-9 to TRBJ2-6; D call uncertain. Germline CDR1 reads SEHNR; CDR2 reads FQNEAQ (reference sequence). The CDR3 contains 15 residues. Trimming stripped 4 bases from V and 0 bases from J, with 7 bases between. CDR3: CASSSQSSGANVLTP. In DNA form, the CDR3 reads TGTGCCAGCAGCTCTCAGAGCTCTGGGGCCAACGTCCTGACTCCA.

This clonotype was observed a few times. This chain uses TRBV6-1 with TRBJ2-7; D remains unclear. CDR3 length equals 15 residues. Looked up from germline, CDR1 is MNHNS and CDR2 is SASEGT. V was clipped by 5 bases and J by 2 bases, with 16 bases between them. This chain's CDR3 is CASSPGSQNTYEQYF. The DNA for the CDR3 is TGTGCCAGCAGTCCGGGTTCTCAGAACACCTACGAGCAGTACTTC.

Concerning this clonotype itself: It is likely a read error, because the conserved phenylalanine at the end of the CDR3 is missing. The DNA is left out, because the CDR3 cannot be placed on it with certainty; the CDR3 is given as TCRdb lists it. This chain uses TRBV29-1 with TRBJ1-1. CDR1 is SQVTM, CDR2 ANQGSEA, per germline. 8 amino acids form the CDR3, both terminal residues included. CDR3: CSVDGGIS.

The chain couples TRBV24-1 to TRBJ2-5, with 7 nucleotides matching TRBD1. V was clipped by 3 bases and J by 4 bases; unmatched bases: 4. CDR1 and CDR2 (germline): KGHDR, SFDVKD. The CDR3 sequence is 14 residues long. Here the CDR3 reads CATSDRQGRETQYF. DNA of the CDR3: TGTGCCACCAGTGATCGACAGGGTCGAGAGACCCAGTACTTC.

This clonotype was counted many times. The V and J genes are TRBV10-3 and TRBJ2-7; TRBD2 matches at 9 bases. There are 15 residues in the CDR3. J lost 1 base, V lost 6 bases, and 7 bases had no gene match. Germline assignment: CDR1 ENHRY and CDR2 SYGVKD. This CDR3 reads CAISPRLAVSYEQYF. The CDR3 DNA follows: TGTGCCATCAGCCCTCGACTAGCGGTGTCCTACGAGCAGTACTTC.

The gene calls are TRBV6-2 or TRBV6-3 and TRBJ2-7; D uncertain. V lost 6 bases to trimming and J lost 0 bases, with 15 bases between them. Germline V gives CDR1 MNHEY, CDR2 SVGEGT. The CDR3 length is 15 residues. The chain's CDR3 is CASSDQRVTSYEQYF. The DNA for the CDR3 is TGTGCCAGCAGCGACCAAAGGGTAACCTCCTACGAGCAGTACTTC.

Concerning this clonotype itself: Possible read error: a much larger clone is one base away. The genes are TRBV25-1 and TRBJ2-5, with D perhaps TRBD1 or TRBD2 (5 bases each). CDR1 and CDR2 (germline): MGHDK, SYGVNS. The length of the CDR3 is 15 residues. The CDR3 bases are TGCGCCAGCAGCCTGGGGAGCGTGGGGCCAGAGACCCAGTACTTC. Residues: CASSLGSVGPETQYF. The full variable domain, rest sourced from reference TRBV25-1 and TRBJ2-5, is EADIYQTPRYLVIGTGKKITLECSQTMGHDKMYWYQQDPGMELHLIHYSYGVNSTEKGDLSSESTVSRIRTEHFPLTLESARPSHTSQYLCASSLGSVGPETQYFGPGTRLLVL.

The rearrangement links TRBV29-1 to TRBJ2-2, with D uncertain. The CDR3 spans 11 residues. Germline CDR1 SQVTM, CDR2 ANQGSEA. V dropped 6 bases and J dropped 8 bases, with 10 bases sitting between them. The CDR3 here is CSVDMGGELFF. The DNA for the CDR3 is TGCAGCGTCGACATGGGGGGGGAGCTGTTTTTT.